The 15 T cell receptor beta chains reported below all come from one sample, sequenced in a study of graft-versus-host responses after intestinal transplantation. These receptors' targets are unknown. Sequencing was performed with immunoSEQ multiplex PCR; in TCRdb, only in-frame clones are kept and a portion is missing. The sample shows under 150,000 clones, roughly 96% of them seen only once. The sequences come from unstimulated CD8+ T cells sorted from spleen or lymph node cells, collected before intestinal transplant. All receptors derive from a human donor who received an intestinal transplant.

This chain uses TRBV4-1 with TRBJ1-1, with D possibly TRBD1 on 5 matching bases. Germline loops: CDR1 MGHRA, CDR2 YSYEKL. V was shortened by 4 bases and J by 0 bases, with 12 bases between the two germline ends. The CDR3 has 15 amino acids. This chain's CDR3 is CASSPRQSMNTEAFF. For the CDR3, the DNA is TGCGCCAGCAGCCCCAGACAGTCCATGAACACTGAAGCTTTCTTT.

The V gene is TRBV4-1, the J gene TRBJ1-2; D gene uncertain. CDR1 and CDR2 (germline): MGHRA, YSYEKL. Between the trimmed V and J ends, which lost 0 bases and 8 bases, there was a span of 16 bases. The CDR3 spans 15 residues. The CDR3 spells CASSQEWNSGSGYTF. In DNA, the CDR3 is TGCGCCAGCAGCCAAGAGTGGAACAGCGGGTCGGGCTACACCTTC.

This chain joins TRBV5-3 and TRBJ1-5; D gene uncertain. TRBV5-3 falls under the ORF class, with uncertain function. This CDR3 has 17 residues. V shed 0 bases and J shed 5 bases, with 18 bases lying between them. CDR3 in DNA: TGTGCCAGAAGCTTGGTAGGCCGACCTTGGGAATATCAGCCCCAGCATTTT. It translates to CARSLVGRPWEYQPQHF.

The chain uses TRBV6-6 and TRBJ1-5; TRBD1 is a possible D gene (5 bases). Trimming cost V 6 bases and J 5 bases, with 11 bases left between them. Germline V CDR1 and CDR2: MNHNY, SVGAGI (reference sequence). The CDR3 sequence is 13 residues long. The CDR3, as DNA: TGTGCCAGCAGCCTCAGGGTTTATCAGCCCCAGCATTTT. This gives the protein CASSLRVYQPQHF.

The V call is TRBV6-6, the J call TRBJ2-2; the match to TRBD1 covers 12 bases. After removal of 7 bases from V and 6 bases from J, the junction contained 6 bases not matched to a gene. Germline CDR1 MNHNY, CDR2 SVGAGI (reference sequence). The CDR3 sequence is 15 residues long. The CDR3 is CASTHGTGGAGELFF. CDR3 DNA sequence: TGTGCCAGCACCCACGGGACAGGGGGCGCCGGGGAGCTGTTTTTT.

This chain uses TRBV7-3 with TRBJ1-2; 7 bases are a match to TRBD1. V shed 5 bases, J shed 6 bases, and the junction held 9 bases outside the gene matches. The CDR3 consists of 14 residues. In germline, CDR1 is SGHTA, CDR2 FQGTGA. CDR3 DNA sequence: TGTGCCAGCAGCAACCCGGCACAGGGGAATGGCTACACCTTC. Protein: CASSNPAQGNGYTF.

The genes are TRBV28 and TRBJ1-5; D unresolved. Germline V lookup: CDR1 MDHEN, CDR2 SYDVKM. V lost 7 bases to trimming and J lost 0 bases, with 19 bases between them. The CDR3 totals 17 residues. Written as DNA, the CDR3 is TGTGCCAGCAAGGGAGGAAACAGATTTTATAGCAATCAGCCCCAGCATTTT. Its protein is CASKGGNRFYSNQPQHF.

CDR3: CASSEGWGLNTEAFF. CDR3 DNA: TGTGCCAGCAGTGAAGGGTGGGGACTTAACACTGAAGCTTTCTTT. The gene calls are TRBV2 and TRBJ1-1; perhaps TRBD1 as D (5 bases). The V end lost 1 base, the J end lost 2 bases, and 11 bases lay between the germline ends. The CDR3 has 15 residues. Germline CDR1 reads SNHLY; CDR2 reads FYNNEI.

The chain has TRBV11-1 and TRBJ2-1; unclear D gene. With 8 bases removed from V and 0 bases from J, the gap between germline ends came to 14 bases. Per the germline V gene, CDR1 is SGHAT and CDR2 is FQDESV (reference sequence). The CDR3 runs to 15 residues. CDR3 in DNA: TGTGCCAGCGGCCCCGAGTACAGCTCCTACAATGAGCAGTTCTTC. Translation gives CASGPEYSSYNEQFF.

This chain connects TRBV15 to TRBJ2-5; D perhaps matches TRBD2 (6 bases). V was clipped by 3 bases and J by 5 bases, with 13 bases between them. The CDR3 runs to 14 residues. Germline V gives CDR1 LNHNV, CDR2 YYDKDF (reference sequence). As DNA, the CDR3 is TGTGCCACCAGCAGTAGATCAGGGAGGGAGACCCAGTACTTC. Amino acid sequence: CATSSRSGRETQYF.

The gene calls are TRBV27 and TRBJ2-7; D is unresolved. The CDR3 runs 13 residues. Trimming removed 0 bases at V and 4 bases at J, with 7 bases between. Germline-derived CDR1 and CDR2 are MNHEY and SMNVEV (reference sequence). CDR3 protein: CASSLSDQYEQYF. CDR3 sequence (DNA): TGTGCCAGCAGTTTATCTGACCAATACGAGCAGTACTTC.

The chain joins TRBV10-3 to TRBJ2-3, with 7 bases aligning to TRBD1. V lost 4 bases to trimming and J lost 0 bases; unmatched junction nucleotides: 7. CDR1 is ENHRY and CDR2 is SYGVKD in the germline V gene. The CDR3 has 16 residues. CDR3 amino acids: CAISGPGTVSTDTQYF. CDR3 sequence (DNA): TGTGCCATCAGTGGCCCCGGGACAGTTAGCACAGATACGCAGTATTTT.

This rearrangement joins TRBV11-3 to TRBJ2-3; D is perhaps TRBD1 or TRBD2 (5 bases each). V was pared by 3 bases and J by 5 bases, with 12 bases between. Germline V gene lookup returns CDR1 SGHNT and CDR2 YENEEA. CDR3 length: 14 residues. The CDR3 reads CASSFRGPGDTQYF. The CDR3 DNA sequence: TGTGCCAGCAGCTTCCGGGGCCCGGGAGATACGCAGTATTTT.

J is TRBJ2-1 and V is TRBV5-1; TRBD2 might be the D (6 bases). CDR1 and CDR2 from the germline V gene are SGHRS and YFSETQ. V shed 2 bases and J shed 13 bases, with 10 bases lying between them. The CDR3 is 11 residues long. CDR3 protein: CASSFPGSQFF. The DNA for the CDR3 is TGCGCCAGCAGCTTCCCCGGGAGTCAGTTCTTC.

J is TRBJ1-1 and V is TRBV6-5; D remains unclear. The CDR3 is made up of 15 amino acids. Trimming left V 0 bases short and J 1 base short, with 9 bases between. Germline loops: CDR1 MNHEY, CDR2 SVGAGI. The CDR3, as DNA: TGTGCCAGCAGTTACTCGGTGCCGGCGAACACTGAAGCTTTCTTT. The encoded protein is CASSYSVPANTEAFF.